This T cell receptor beta chain appears in the sequencing data of a study of shared clonotypes between healthy human individuals. The CDR3 has 12 residues. V lost 4 bases to trimming and J lost 1 base, with 2 bases between them. Germline values: CDR1 SGDLS, CDR2 YYNGEE. Libraries were prepared by immunoSEQ multiplex PCR; TCRdb keeps only in-frame clonotypes and omits some of them. Altogether some 2 million clones are present, 85% to 95% being singletons, with the ten largest covering around 0.13%. As concerns this clone: A much larger clonotype is one base distant, so this may be a read error. Other DNA sequences of this sample code for an identical CDR3.

The rearrangement joins TRBV9 to TRBJ2-2; D uncertain. What was sequenced was naive CD4+ T cells sorted from blood. As for subset: CD45RA+ positively selected. The clonotype comes from a man aged 18 to 35 in good health. The CDR3: CASSLNTGELFF. CDR3 nucleotides: TGTGCCAGCAGCTTGAACACCGGGGAGCTGTTTTTT.